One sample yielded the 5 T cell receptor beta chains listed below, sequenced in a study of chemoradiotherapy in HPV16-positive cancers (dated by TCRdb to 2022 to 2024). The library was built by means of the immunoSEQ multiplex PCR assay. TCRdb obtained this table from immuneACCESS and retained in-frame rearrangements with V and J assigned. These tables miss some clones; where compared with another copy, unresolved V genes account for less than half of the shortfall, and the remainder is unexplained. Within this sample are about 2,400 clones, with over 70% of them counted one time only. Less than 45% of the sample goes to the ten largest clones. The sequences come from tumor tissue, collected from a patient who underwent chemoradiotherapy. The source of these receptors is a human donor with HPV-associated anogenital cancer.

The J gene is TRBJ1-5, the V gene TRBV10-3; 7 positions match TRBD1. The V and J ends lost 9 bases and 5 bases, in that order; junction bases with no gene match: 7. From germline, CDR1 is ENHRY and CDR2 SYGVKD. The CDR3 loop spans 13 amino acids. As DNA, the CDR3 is TGTGCCATTAGCCTCGACAGGGATCAGCCCCAGCATTTT. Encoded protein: CAISLDRDQPQHF.

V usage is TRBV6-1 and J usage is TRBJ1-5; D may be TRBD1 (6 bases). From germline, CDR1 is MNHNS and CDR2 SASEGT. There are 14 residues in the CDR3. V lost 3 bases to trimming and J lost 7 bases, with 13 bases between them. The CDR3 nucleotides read TGTGCCAGCAGTGATTTGGGGGGGGGCCAGCCCCAGCATTTT. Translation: CASSDLGGGQPQHF.

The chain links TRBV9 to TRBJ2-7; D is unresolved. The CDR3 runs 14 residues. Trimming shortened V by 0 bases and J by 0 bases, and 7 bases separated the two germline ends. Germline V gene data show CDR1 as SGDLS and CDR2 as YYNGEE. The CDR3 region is CASSVVGSSYEQYF. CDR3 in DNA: TGTGCCAGCAGCGTAGTAGGAAGCTCCTACGAGCAGTACTTC.

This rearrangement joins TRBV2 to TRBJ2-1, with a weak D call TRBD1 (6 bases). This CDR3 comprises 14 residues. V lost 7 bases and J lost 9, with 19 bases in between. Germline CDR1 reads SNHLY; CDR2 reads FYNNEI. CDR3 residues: CASMWGLDTGEQFF. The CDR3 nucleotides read TGTGCCAGCATGTGGGGGCTGGATACGGGTGAGCAGTTCTTC.

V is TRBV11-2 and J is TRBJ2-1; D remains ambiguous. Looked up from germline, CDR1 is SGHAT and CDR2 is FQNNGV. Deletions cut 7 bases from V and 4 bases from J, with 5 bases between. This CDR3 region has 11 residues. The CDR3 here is CASNQYNEQFF. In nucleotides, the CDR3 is TGTGCCAGCAACCAGTACAATGAGCAGTTCTTC.